This T cell receptor beta chain was identified during a study of T cell repertoires in cytomegalovirus infection. Background on the study: Both CMV infection and a matching HLA type were indicated by public TCR beta signatures.

As concerns this clonotype: Its antigen is as yet unknown.

From germline, CDR1 is LNHDA and CDR2 SQIVND (reference sequence). CDR3 length: 15 amino acids. Trimming took off 2 bases at V and 5 bases at J, with 12 bases between the two ends. TCRdb analysed the reads with MiXCR anew, one entry per CDR3 protein. The table has approximately 910,000 distinct CDR3 sequences, under 40% seen once. Sample: cultured CD8+ T cells from PBMCs, taken from culture after CMV antigen stimulation. V is TRBV19 and J is TRBJ2-2; the D is unclear. The receptor's source is a human donor in good health (CMV status not recorded). Some clones in this sample may be carry-over from other donors' samples. The CDR3 is CASSILGKRTGELFF. DNA for the CDR3: TGTGCCAGTAGTATATTAGGTAAAAGGACCGGGGAGCTGTTTTTT.